Listed below are T cell receptor beta chains from one sample, sequenced in a study of T cells in tumors after PD-1 blockade. The data were produced by immunoSEQ multiplex PCR, yet TCRdb's version contains in-frame clones alone and is incomplete. The repertoire holds 40,000 to 55,000 clones, 75% to 85% seen once, with approximately 16% in the top ten. Source: PBMCs, taken before anti-PD-1 treatment. The receptors were gathered from a human donor with basal cell carcinoma. The CDR3 runs from the conserved cysteine through the conserved F or W. D genes are given only for firm matches. Rows give clone size only sometimes, using once, few, many, or a class for an expanded clone.

J gene,clone size,D gene,V gene,CDR3 protein,CDR3 DNA
TRBJ2-5,medium-sized,TRBD1,TRBV4-2,CASSPLRQGAGETQYF,TGTGCCAGCAGCCCCCTACGCCAGGGGGCGGGTGAGACCCAGTACTTC
TRBJ2-2,.,.,TRBV6-5,CASSYSSTGELFF,TGTGCCAGCAGTTACTCAAGCACCGGGGAGCTGTTTTTT
TRBJ1-1,once,.,TRBV6-6,CASSRAGPNTEAFF,TGTGCCAGCAGTCGCGCGGGTCCAAACACTGAAGCTTTCTTT
TRBJ2-4,.,.,TRBV3-1/TRBV3-2,CASSQDYGANTRGNIQYF,TGTGCCAGCAGCCAAGATTATGGGGCTAACACCCGAGGAAACATTCAGTACTTC
TRBJ1-1,.,TRBD1,TRBV5-5,CASSTGNRGTWTFF,TGTGCCAGCAGCACCGGAAACAGGGGGACGTGGACTTTCTTT
TRBJ2-1,.,.,TRBV2,CASSETRYGNEQFF,TGTGCCAGCAGTGAAACTAGATACGGCAATGAGCAGTTCTTC
TRBJ2-7,.,.,TRBV24-1,CATSEGPYEQYF,TGTGCCACCAGTGAGGGTCCCTACGAGCAGTACTTC
TRBJ1-1,.,TRBD1,TRBV4-1,CASSQDRGAEAFF,TGCGCCAGCAGCCAGGACAGGGGAGCTGAAGCTTTCTTT
TRBJ2-4,.,.,TRBV28,CASTKGGNIQYF,TGTGCCAGCACCAAGGGCGGAAACATTCAGTACTTC
TRBJ1-2,.,.,TRBV6-5,CASRENYGYTF,TGTGCCAGCAGGGAGAACTATGGCTACACCTTC
TRBJ1-2,.,TRBD1,TRBV3-1/TRBV3-2,CASSQGTTGGENGYTF,TGTGCCAGCAGCCAGGGCACGACAGGGGGAGAAAATGGCTACACCTTC
TRBJ2-2,.,.,TRBV5-1,CASSLDIRGDTGELFF,TGCGCCAGCAGCTTGGACATCAGGGGGGACACCGGGGAGCTGTTTTTT